This entry features one T cell receptor beta chain sequence. Its matching antigen is unknown. The beta constant-region primer was an equimolar mix of two oligonucleotides covering TRBC1 and TRBC2. TCRdb reanalysed the UMI-ligation and nested PCR reads using MiXCR and keeps one entry per CDR3 protein. Of 130,000 to 150,000 distinct CDR3 sequences listed, approximately 17% are singletons. These data are taken from a study of naive and memory T cell subsets. Findings and caveats of the study: From naive to CM, EM and EMRA, diversity decreased and Gini increased.

V dropped 4 bases and J dropped 0; count of bases not matched to a gene: 12. The CDR3 has 17 amino acids. The germline CDR1 and CDR2 sequences are SGHTA and FQGNSA. Cells stained for CD3, CD4, CD8, CD45RA and CD27 were sorted into four subsets. This clonotype originated in a human donor in good health. Source material: naive CD4+ T cells from blood. The rearrangement uses TRBV7-2 and TRBJ2-7, with 7 positions matching TRBD1. The CDR3 DNA sequence: TGTGCCAGCAGCTCCAGGACAGGTATACAGTCCTCCTACGAGCAGTACTTC. Amino acid sequence: CASSSRTGIQSSYEQYF.